This T cell receptor (beta chain) was documented in a study of breast tumors, draining lymph nodes, adjacent tissues. Findings and limits, study-wide: Most tumor T cells seemingly derive from lymph node, then expand in tumor. Luminal-like breast cancer showed significantly greater tumor-nontumor repertoire similarity than basal-like breast cancer did. That most tumor T cells come from lymph nodes remained unproven.

Axillary draining lymph nodes of breast cancer patients supplied the node samples. TCRdb ran MiXCR on the multiplex PCR reads and lists one entry per CDR3 protein. The sample shows roughly 100,000 distinct CDR3 sequences, under 40% of them seen only once. At least ten counts were recorded for this clonotype. Its antigen is still unknown. Sequencing was done on a sample of axillary lymph node tissue. The clonotype originates from a female donor with breast cancer. Some clones in this sample may be carry-over from other donors' samples.

The CDR3 loop is CASKVQGGTGELFF. The CDR3, as DNA: TGTGCCAGCAAAGTCCAGGGCGGCACCGGGGAGCTGTTTTTT. The J gene is TRBJ2-2, the V gene TRBV12-3 or TRBV12-4; TRBD1 is a possible D gene (5 bases). V lost 7 bases and J lost 4, with 13 bases in between. The CDR3 is 14 residues long.